This T cell receptor beta chain came from a study of cytomegalovirus exposure and HLA in healthy donors. Trimming left V 4 bases short and J 4 bases short, with 14 bases between. This CDR3 region has 15 residues. Per germline, CDR1 LGHNA and CDR2 YSLEER. Sequenced by immunoSEQ multiplex PCR; TCRdb stores in-frame clones only, minus some. The profile shows under 200,000 clones, approximately 80% of them singletons. The specimen was PBMCs. This clonotype was sampled from a man between 18 and 29 years old in good health and CMV-seropositive. V usage is TRBV4-3 and J usage is TRBJ2-1; D gene unclear. The CDR3 sequence: CASSRDGEAYNEQFF. The DNA for the CDR3 is TGCGCCAGCAGCCGAGACGGAGAAGCATACAATGAGCAGTTCTTC.